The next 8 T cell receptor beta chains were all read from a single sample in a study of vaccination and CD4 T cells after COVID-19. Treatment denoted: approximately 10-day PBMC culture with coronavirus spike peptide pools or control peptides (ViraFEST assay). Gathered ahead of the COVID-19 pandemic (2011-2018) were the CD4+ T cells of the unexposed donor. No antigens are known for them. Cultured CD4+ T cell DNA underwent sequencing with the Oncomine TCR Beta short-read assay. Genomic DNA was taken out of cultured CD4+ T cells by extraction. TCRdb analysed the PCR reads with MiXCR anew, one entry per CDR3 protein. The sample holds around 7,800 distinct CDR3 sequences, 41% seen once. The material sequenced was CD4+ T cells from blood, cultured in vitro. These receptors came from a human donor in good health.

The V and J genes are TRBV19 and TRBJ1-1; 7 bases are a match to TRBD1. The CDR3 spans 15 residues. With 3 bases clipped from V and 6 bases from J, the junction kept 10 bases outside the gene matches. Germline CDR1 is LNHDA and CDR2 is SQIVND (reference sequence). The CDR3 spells CASSILFMTGPEAFF. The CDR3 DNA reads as TGTGCCAGTAGTATCTTATTCATGACAGGGCCTGAAGCTTTCTTT.

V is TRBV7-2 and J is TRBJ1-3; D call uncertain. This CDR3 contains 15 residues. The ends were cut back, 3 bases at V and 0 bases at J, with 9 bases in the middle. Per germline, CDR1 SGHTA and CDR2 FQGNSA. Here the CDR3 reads CASSFAWSSGNTIYF. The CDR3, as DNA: TGTGCCAGCAGCTTCGCGTGGAGCTCTGGAAACACCATATATTTT.

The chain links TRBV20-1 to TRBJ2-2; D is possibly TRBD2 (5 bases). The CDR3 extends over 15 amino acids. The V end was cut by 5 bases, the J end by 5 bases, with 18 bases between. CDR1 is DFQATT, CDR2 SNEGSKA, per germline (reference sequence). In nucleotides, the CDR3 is TGCAGTGCTCCGTTAGCTAGCAGAGGGACCGGGGAGCTGTTTTTT. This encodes CSAPLASRGTGELFF.

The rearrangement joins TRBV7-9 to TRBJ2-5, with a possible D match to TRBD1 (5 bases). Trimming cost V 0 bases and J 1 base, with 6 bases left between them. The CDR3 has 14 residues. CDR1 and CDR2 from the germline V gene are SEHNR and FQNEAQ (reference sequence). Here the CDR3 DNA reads TGTGCCAGCAGCTTAGCTGGGGCCCAAGAGACCCAGTACTTC. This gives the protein CASSLAGAQETQYF.

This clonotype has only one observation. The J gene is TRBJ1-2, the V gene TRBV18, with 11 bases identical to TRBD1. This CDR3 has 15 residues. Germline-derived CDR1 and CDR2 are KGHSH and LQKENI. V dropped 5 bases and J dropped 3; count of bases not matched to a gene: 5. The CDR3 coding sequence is TGTGCCAGCTCATCCCGGACAGGGGGCCACTATGGCTACACCTTC. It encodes CASSSRTGGHYGYTF.

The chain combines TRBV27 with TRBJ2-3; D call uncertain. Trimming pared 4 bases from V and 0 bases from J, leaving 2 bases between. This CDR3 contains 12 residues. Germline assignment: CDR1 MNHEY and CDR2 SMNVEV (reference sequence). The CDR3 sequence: CASSWSTDTQYF. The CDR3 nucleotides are TGTGCCAGCAGTTGGAGCACAGATACGCAGTATTTT.

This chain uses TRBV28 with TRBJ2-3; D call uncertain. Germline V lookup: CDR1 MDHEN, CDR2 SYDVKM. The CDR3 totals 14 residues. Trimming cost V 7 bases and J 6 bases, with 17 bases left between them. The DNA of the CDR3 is TGTGCCAGCAAGTTTCCCCTGCCCGGGGATACGCAGTATTTT. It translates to CASKFPLPGDTQYF.

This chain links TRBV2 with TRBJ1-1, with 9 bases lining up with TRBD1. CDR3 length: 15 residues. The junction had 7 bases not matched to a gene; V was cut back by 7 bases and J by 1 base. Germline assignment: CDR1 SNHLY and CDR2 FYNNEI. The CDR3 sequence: CASKTRGQGNTEAFF. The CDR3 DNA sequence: TGTGCCAGCAAGACCCGGGGACAGGGGAACACTGAAGCTTTCTTT.